This TCR beta chain was captured by sequencing in a study of cytomegalovirus exposure and HLA in healthy donors. Study results and limitations: Listed as cytomegalovirus-associated were around 160 TCR beta chains. Most subjects had HLA-A and HLA-B alleles reportedly predicted accurately by TCR beta sequences. Information on immune exposure was restricted to one variable (CMV serostatus). An Asian-associated ancestry cluster reportedly showed fewer N-insertions than the approximately 700-donor mean in a later analysis.

The CDR3 spans 15 residues. The ends lost 0 bases at V and 7 bases at J; junction bases unmatched: 6. The germline V gene has CDR1 SGHTS and CDR2 YDEGEE. This clone was counted only a few times. What it binds is unknown. The primer mix had 60 Vbeta and 13 Jbeta primers. This table comes from immunoSEQ multiplex PCR, and its TCRdb copy is limited to in-frame clones, with some not included. The table lists around 110,000 clones, 80% to 85% of them singletons. This TCR was sampled from a woman in her 30s in good health and CMV-seronegative. Sequenced input: PBMCs. This chain links TRBV5-8 with TRBJ2-7, with 11 bases fitting TRBD1. Here the CDR3 reads CASSLGGQGAGEQYF. The CDR3 DNA reads TGTGCCAGCAGCTTGGGTGGACAGGGGGCAGGGGAGCAGTACTTC.